The sequence of this T cell receptor beta chain was determined in a study of blood T cell repertoires in COVID-19. For the study at large: The samples span acute and convalescent COVID-19 from the United States, Italy and Spain.

This CDR3 contains 15 residues. The V and J ends lost 4 bases and 5 bases respectively, with 15 bases between them. Germline CDR1 reads SEHNR; CDR2 reads FQNEAQ (reference sequence). Libraries were prepared by immunoSEQ multiplex PCR; TCRdb keeps only in-frame clonotypes and omits some of them. The sample lists fewer than 300,000 clones, more than 65% occurring once. The sequence derives from a person aged 70 to 79 with COVID-19, enrolled during active disease. J is TRBJ2-1 and V is TRBV7-9; D might be TRBD2 (5 bases). Sample: peripheral blood. The CDR3: CASSYRLSWDNEQFF. CDR3 DNA: TGTGCCAGCAGCTATCGACTAAGCTGGGACAATGAGCAGTTCTTC.